This T cell receptor (beta chain) is from a study of T-cell memory formation after mild COVID-19. Study as a whole: TCR clusters were mostly confined to one donor each.

This clonotype was counted a few times. Antigen: not known. The study's findings and limits: Some clones that responded were present in memory (sampled pre-infection), which suggests cross-reactive memory joined. Contracting clones localized mainly to CM and EM when CD4+ and mainly to EMRA when CD8+.

TCRdb independently ran MiXCR on the 5' RACE reads; one entry per CDR3 protein. The profile covers 350,000 or so distinct CDR3 sequences, with more than 20% appearing a single time and around 13% taken by the ten largest. J lost 1 base, V lost 3 bases, and 0 bases had no gene match. The CDR3 consists of 14 residues. Material: PBMCs or a T cell subset sorted from them (not recorded which). This TCR was recovered from an adult woman who had mild COVID-19 (a few samples of this study predate the infection). Cell type and time point are not known. The gene calls are TRBV12-3 or TRBV12-4 and TRBJ2-1, with 7 bases matching TRBD2. Here the CDR3 reads CASSLRESYNEQFF. CDR3 DNA: TGTGCCAGCAGTTTGCGGGAGTCCTACAATGAGCAGTTCTTC.